The rows below give T cell receptor beta chains drawn from one sample of a study of identical twins. One entry per CDR3 protein, called by TCRdb with MiXCR from the 5' RACE reads. The data show about 700,000 distinct CDR3 sequences, with less than 7% seen just once and approximately 2% held by the top ten. The sequenced material came from naive T cells sorted from blood. The receptors come from a man aged 18-30 years in good health. CDR3s include the opening cysteine and the closing phenylalanine or tryptophan. D genes are given only for firm matches. Only part of the rows carry a size: once, few, many, or a class if the clone is expanded.

v_call,clone_size,j_call,d_call,cdr3_length,cdr3_aa,cdr3_nt
TRBV7-2,.,TRBJ2-4,.,18,CASSLATVQGGWGNIQYF,TGTGCCAGCAGCTTAGCCACGGTCCAAGGGGGTTGGGGAAACATTCAGTACTTC
TRBV29-1,many,TRBJ1-2,TRBD1,14,CSASQTGLDYGYTF,TGCAGCGCATCCCAGACAGGGTTGGACTATGGCTACACCTTC
TRBV29-1,many,TRBJ2-4,TRBD2,14,CSVITSGIENIQYF,TGCAGCGTCATAACTAGCGGGATTGAAAACATTCAGTACTTC
TRBV6-2/TRBV6-3,many,TRBJ2-7,.,10,CASSNYEQYF,TGTGCCAGCAGTAACTACGAGCAGTACTTC
TRBV20-1,few,TRBJ2-1,TRBD2,15,CSARELAGEYNEQFF,TGCAGTGCTAGAGAACTAGCGGGAGAATACAATGAGCAGTTCTTC
TRBV18,few,TRBJ2-3,TRBD2,16,CASSPLAGLETDTQYF,TGTGCCAGCTCACCGCTAGCGGGACTAGAAACAGATACGCAGTATTTT
TRBV19,many,TRBJ2-1,TRBD2,13,CASSIGSGAQRFF,TGTGCCAGTAGTATAGGTAGCGGGGCGCAACGGTTCTTC
TRBV7-2,few,TRBJ2-2,.,15,CASSLQATNTGELFF,TGTGCCAGCAGCTTACAAGCGACGAACACCGGGGAGCTGTTTTTT
TRBV20-1,few,TRBJ1-2,.,12,CSARIPVYGYTF,TGCAGTGCTAGAATTCCGGTATATGGCTACACCTTC
TRBV20-1,many,TRBJ2-3,.,11,CSASSGTQQYF,TGCAGTGCTAGCTCCGGGACCCAGCAGTATTTT
TRBV27,few,TRBJ2-7,.,14,CASSPLREFDEQYF,TGTGCCAGCAGCCCCCTCCGGGAGTTCGACGAGCAGTACTTC
TRBV7-9,few,TRBJ2-5,.,16,CASSSGPSGRSGTQYF,TGTGCCAGCAGCTCTGGACCCTCCGGCAGGAGCGGGACCCAGTACTTC
TRBV27,few,TRBJ2-7,.,13,CASSLGGRLEQYF,TGTGCCAGCAGTTTGGGGGGCCGCCTCGAGCAGTACTTC
TRBV29-1,many,TRBJ2-6,.,15,CSVDKTDSGANVLTF,TGCAGCGTGGATAAGACTGACTCTGGGGCCAACGTCCTGACTTTC
TRBV7-3,.,TRBJ2-1,TRBD1,16,CASSPGDRGSYNEQFF,TGTGCCAGCAGCCCCGGGGACAGGGGCTCCTACAATGAGCAGTTCTTC
TRBV10-3,.,TRBJ2-7,.,14,CAISEIPPGYEQYF,TGTGCCATCAGTGAAATACCACCGGGCTACGAGCAGTACTTC
TRBV11-2,few,TRBJ2-1,.,15,CASSKLTGAYNEQFF,TGTGCCAGCAGCAAACTCACGGGGGCCTACAATGAGCAGTTCTTC
TRBV28,few,TRBJ2-7,.,13,CASSLDITYEQYF,TGTGCCAGCAGTTTAGATATCACCTACGAGCAGTACTTC
TRBV28,many,TRBJ2-1,TRBD1,15,CASSLTGTGRNEQFF,TGTGCCAGCAGTCTCACCGGGACAGGAAGAAATGAGCAGTTCTTC
TRBV12-3/TRBV12-4,.,TRBJ2-5,.,13,CASSLLVLDDQYF,TGTGCCAGCAGTTTACTGGTCCTCGACGACCAGTACTTC
TRBV4-1,many,TRBJ2-1,.,13,CASSMGGGSRRFF,TGCGCCAGCTCAATGGGGGGCGGGAGTAGGCGGTTCTTC
TRBV18,.,TRBJ2-7,.,15,CASSPNGGIAYEQYF,TGTGCCAGCTCACCGAACGGCGGGATTGCCTACGAGCAGTACTTC
TRBV7-2,many,TRBJ1-4,.,15,CASSLGAATNEKLFF,TGTGCCAGCAGCTTAGGCGCCGCAACTAATGAAAAACTGTTTTTT
TRBV12-3/TRBV12-4,.,TRBJ1-1,.,11,CASSRQDEAFF,TGTGCCAGCAGCCGACAGGATGAAGCTTTCTTT
TRBV6-1,many,TRBJ2-3,.,15,CASSEKVSSSDTQYF,TGTGCCAGCAGTGAAAAGGTTTCCAGCTCTGATACGCAGTATTTT
TRBV30,.,TRBJ2-3,.,13,CAWSAGETDTQYF,TGTGCCTGGAGTGCCGGAGAGACAGATACGCAGTATTTT
TRBV20-1,many,TRBJ2-5,.,14,CSAELNREKETQYF,TGCAGTGCTGAATTGAACCGGGAAAAAGAGACCCAGTACTTC
TRBV29-1,many,TRBJ1-5,.,15,CSVILGREINQPQHF,TGCAGCGTTATCCTCGGCAGGGAAATTAATCAGCCCCAGCATTTT
TRBV13,.,TRBJ1-3,.,14,CASSSPGRRNTIYF,TGTGCCAGCAGCTCCCCGGGACGGAGAAACACCATATATTTT
TRBV7-8,.,TRBJ2-1,.,13,CASSLERGNEQFF,TGTGCCAGCAGCTTGGAGAGGGGTAATGAGCAGTTCTTC
TRBV29-1,many,TRBJ2-5,.,12,CSVEDRQETQYF,TGCAGCGTTGAAGACAGGCAAGAGACCCAGTACTTC
TRBV29-1,many,TRBJ1-4,TRBD1,12,CSVVATGFKLFF,TGCAGCGTTGTCGCGACAGGGTTCAAACTGTTTTTT
TRBV7-9,few,TRBJ2-1,.,16,CASSATQGLIWNEQFF,TGTGCCAGCAGCGCAACTCAGGGGTTAATCTGGAATGAGCAGTTCTTC
TRBV20-1,many,TRBJ2-3,.,13,CSARRQGPDTQYF,TGCAGTGCTAGACGTCAAGGGCCAGATACGCAGTATTTT
TRBV6-1,many,TRBJ2-7,.,12,CASSERGYEQYF,TGTGCCAGCAGTGAAAGAGGGTACGAGCAGTACTTC
TRBV9,many,TRBJ1-2,.,15,CASSEDAGRNYGYTF,TGTGCCAGCAGCGAAGATGCAGGGAGGAACTATGGCTACACCTTC
TRBV2,few,TRBJ2-1,TRBD2,16,CASSPTSGPRYNEQFF,TGTGCCAGCAGCCCGACTAGCGGACCAAGGTACAATGAGCAGTTCTTC
TRBV6-1,many,TRBJ1-6,TRBD1,14,CASSPGQGNSPLHF,TGTGCCAGCAGCCCGGGACAGGGGAATTCACCCCTCCACTTT
TRBV20-1,many,TRBJ1-5,.,13,CSARFGLNQPQHF,TGCAGTGCTAGATTCGGTCTAAATCAGCCCCAGCATTTT
TRBV6-5,many,TRBJ2-2,TRBD2,16,CASSSTGTMNTGELFF,TGTGCCAGCAGTTCAACCGGGACTATGAACACCGGGGAGCTGTTTTTT
TRBV19,.,TRBJ2-6,.,17,CASSIGGALSGANVLTF,TGTGCCAGTAGTATTGGGGGGGCCCTCTCTGGGGCCAACGTCCTGACTTTC
TRBV6-5,.,TRBJ2-7,.,18,CASSYSLGPLGPYYEQYF,TGTGCCAGCAGTTACTCATTAGGTCCTTTGGGTCCTTACTACGAGCAGTACTTC
TRBV12-3/TRBV12-4,many,TRBJ2-5,.,11,CASRVDETQYF,TGTGCCAGCAGAGTTGATGAGACCCAGTACTTC
TRBV24-1,many,TRBJ2-1,TRBD1,17,CATSDLAPTGEYNEQFF,TGTGCCACCAGTGATTTAGCCCCGACAGGGGAATACAATGAGCAGTTCTTC
TRBV5-1,many,TRBJ2-2,.,13,CASSYASTGELFF,TGCGCCAGCAGCTACGCGTCCACCGGGGAGCTGTTTTTT
TRBV20-1,.,TRBJ1-5,.,14,CSALTSGGGQPQHF,TGCAGTGCTCTAACCTCGGGCGGGGGCCAGCCCCAGCATTTT
TRBV30,once,TRBJ2-2,.,14,CAWSVHLLAGELFF,TGTGCCTGGAGTGTACATCTTCTCGCCGGGGAGCTGTTTTTT
TRBV6-1,few,TRBJ2-7,TRBD1,15,CASRPQGAGLWEQYF,TGTGCCAGCAGGCCGCAGGGGGCAGGCTTGTGGGAGCAGTACTTC
TRBV19,few,TRBJ2-2,.,16,CASSIVRVVYTGELFF,TGTGCCAGTAGTATAGTGAGGGTCGTTTACACCGGGGAGCTGTTTTTT
TRBV14,few,TRBJ2-5,.,15,CASEPLRGWQETQYF,TGTGCCAGCGAGCCCCTAAGGGGGTGGCAAGAGACCCAGTACTTC